The 27 T cell receptor delta chains below all came from one sample that was sequenced in a study of gamma-delta chains in newborns, infants, children. TCRdb reanalysed the reads with CATT. The sample lists 9,000 to 13,000 delta-chain clones, about 8.6% occurring once. The specimen sequenced was blood. All receptors come from a child who was a newborn, infant or young child, either healthy, febrile or measles-vaccinated (not recorded which).

Here the CDR3 DNA reads TGTGCCTGTGACGTACTGGGGGATACGCGATTCTCTAAACTCATCTTT. The encoded protein is CACDVLGDTRFSKLIF. The V gene was left uncalled, and the J gene is TRDJ1; the tabulated D call, TRDD3, remains unverified against the DNA. The CDR3 loop spans 16 amino acids.

The rearrangement links TRDV2 to TRDJ3; TRDD3 agrees at 10 bases. Germline loops: CDR1 GEAIGNYY, CDR2 EKD. The trim removed 3 bases at V and 0 bases at J, leaving 13 bases unmatched. The CDR3 is made up of 21 amino acids. The CDR3 sequence is CACDSVLGDPDSSWDTRQMFF. CDR3 sequence (DNA): TGTGCCTGTGACTCTGTACTGGGGGATCCGGACAGCTCCTGGGACACCCGACAGATGTTTTTC.

Turning to this clone: An end of the junction differs from the germline gene, which may be a read error. CDR3 nucleotides: TGTGCCTGTGACACCGTAAAGGGGGGATACCGGGGAACTTCCTGGGGCACCCGACAGATGTTTTTC. This translates into CACDTVKGGYRGTSWGTRQMFF. The J gene is TRDJ3, the V gene TRDV2; 9 nucleotides match TRDD3. The J gene is absent in TCRdb and was assigned here via DNA matching to germline. Germline values: CDR1 GEAIGNYY, CDR2 EKD. The CDR3 is 22 residues long.

This chain connects TRDV1 to TRDJ1; D might be TRDD2 (9 bases). V was pared by 0 bases and J by 0 bases, with 32 bases between. The germline V gene has CDR1 TSWWSYY and CDR2 QGS. This CDR3 comprises 23 residues. The CDR3 DNA reads TGTGCTCTTGGGGAACTCGTCCTTCCTACAAGTGGGGGATGTAGTTTCTACACCGATAAACTCATCTTT. Its protein product is CALGELVLPTSGGCSFYTDKLIF.

V usage is TRDV2 and J usage is TRDJ1; unclear D gene. The V gene lost 2 bases and the J gene lost 5 bases, with 14 bases spanning the gap. In germline, CDR1 is GEAIGNYY, CDR2 EKD. The CDR3 consists of 14 residues. Here the CDR3 DNA reads TGTGCCTGTGACAGGGTCGGCTCTAGAGATAAACTCATCTTT. Translated: CACDRVGSRDKLIF.

This clone was observed a few times. The V and J genes are TRDV2 and TRDJ1, with TRDD3 matching 7 bases. The junction had 5 bases not matched to a gene; V was cut back by 2 bases and J by 0 bases. CDR1 is GEAIGNYY and CDR2 is EKD in the germline V gene. CDR3 length: 15 residues. CDR3 region: CACDKMGEYTDKLIF. In nucleotides, the CDR3 is TGTGCCTGTGACAAAATGGGGGAGTACACCGATAAACTCATCTTT.

This clone occurred a few times. Germline and junction disagree at one end, which may indicate a read error. The sample contains more than one DNA sequence encoding this CDR3. The chain is built from TRDV2 and TRDJ1; weak D call: TRDD3 (6 bases). The germline CDR1 and CDR2 sequences are GEAIGNYY and EKD. The CDR3 length is 14 residues. As DNA, the CDR3 is TGTGCCTGTGGCACCGTTGGGGATTCCGATAAACTCATCTTT. Translating it yields CACGTVGDSDKLIF.

Without a V gene call, the J gene is given as TRDJ1; TRDD3, the D gene given by the table, was not confirmed from the DNA. The CDR3 spans 18 residues. The CDR3 loop is CACDTLLLGLKTADKLIF. CDR3 nucleotides: TGTGCCTGTGACACCTTGCTACTGGGTCTAAAGACCGCCGATAAACTCATCTTT.

This clone was observed a few times. This rearrangement joins TRDV2 to TRDJ1, with TRDD3 matching 7 bases. V shed 1 base, J shed 0 bases, and the junction held 10 bases outside the gene matches. This CDR3 is built from 17 residues. Germline-derived CDR1 and CDR2 are GEAIGNYY and EKD. In nucleotides, the CDR3 is TGTGCCTGTGACACGTTACTGGGGATGCCCAACACCGATAAACTCATCTTT. As protein: CACDTLLGMPNTDKLIF.

In nucleotides, the CDR3 is TGTGCCTGTGACCCAGTAGGAATGGGGGATACGGTGTCGGGGAGTAAACTCATCTTT. Translation gives CACDPVGMGDTVSGSKLIF. This chain uses TRDV2 with TRDJ1; 11 bases agree with TRDD3. The CDR3 sequence is 19 residues long. The V and J ends lost 3 bases and 7 bases, in that order; junction bases with no gene match: 21. Germline V gene lookup returns CDR1 GEAIGNYY and CDR2 EKD.

This clone was observed a handful of times. A junction boundary mismatches the germline segment, possibly from a read error. The J gene is TRDJ3, the V gene TRDV2; 9 bases agree with TRDD3. The CDR3 loop spans 19 amino acids. In germline, CDR1 is GEAIGNYY, CDR2 EKD. CDR3 nucleotide sequence: TGTGCCTGTGACACCGTACTGGGGGACAGCTCCTGGGACACCCAACAGATGTTTTTC. It encodes CACDTVLGDSSWDTQQMFF.

The J gene is TRDJ3, the V gene TRDV2, with 10 bases identical to TRDD3. Trimming removed 3 bases from V and 0 bases from J; junction bases left unmatched: 10. CDR1 and CDR2 from the germline V gene are GEAIGNYY and EKD. CDR3 length: 20 amino acids. Here the CDR3 DNA reads TGTGCCTGTGACGGGGTGGGGGATACTCCGAGCTCCTGGGACACCCGACAGATGTTTTTC. Encoded protein: CACDGVGDTPSSWDTRQMFF.

This clone is deemed medium-sized. The rearrangement joins TRDV2 to TRDJ1; 13 nucleotides match TRDD3. There are 17 residues in the CDR3. V lost 0 bases to trimming and J lost 4 bases; unmatched junction nucleotides: 7. CDR1 and CDR2 (germline): GEAIGNYY, EKD. In DNA, the CDR3 is TGTGCCTGTGACACCCTCGACTGGGGGATACGCAGCGATAAACTCATCTTT. It translates to CACDTLDWGIRSDKLIF.

The chain is built from TRDV2 and TRDJ3; D possibly corresponds to TRDD3 (6 bases). There are 18 residues in the CDR3. Germline loops: CDR1 GEAIGNYY, CDR2 EKD. Trimming removed 3 bases from V and 0 bases from J, with 14 bases in between. The CDR3 sequence is CACDPTGLSSWDTRQMFF. The CDR3 DNA sequence: TGTGCCTGTGACCCTACTGGGTTAAGCTCCTGGGACACCCGACAGATGTTTTTC.

This clone was seen only a few times. CDR3 region: CACDTLSGGYDTDKLIF. DNA of the CDR3: TGTGCCTGTGACACTCTGTCTGGGGGATACGACACCGATAAACTCATCTTT. The chain recombines TRDV2 with TRDJ1; 12 bases map to TRDD3. Trimming cost V 1 base and J 0 bases; bases outside gene matches: 5. The CDR3 spans 17 residues. Germline CDR1 GEAIGNYY, CDR2 EKD.

This clone occurred a few times. The chain uses TRDV2 and TRDJ1, with 8 bases matching TRDD3. J was trimmed by 0 bases and V by 0 bases; bases with no gene match: 8. The CDR3 extends over 17 amino acids. Per the germline V gene, CDR1 is GEAIGNYY and CDR2 is EKD. The CDR3 loop reads CACDTVMGYANTDKLIF. The CDR3 DNA reads TGTGCCTGTGACACCGTCATGGGATACGCCAACACCGATAAACTCATCTTT.

This clone has just a few counts. The V call is TRDV2, the J call TRDJ3; TRDD3 agrees at 7 bases. This CDR3 has 24 amino acids. Germline CDR1 is GEAIGNYY and CDR2 is EKD. J was trimmed by 0 bases and V by 1 base; bases with no gene match: 23. The CDR3 DNA is TGTGCCTGTGACACGGCCTTTACTGGGGTAATATCCGGACAGAGCTCCTGGGACACCCGACAGATGTTTTTC. This gives the protein CACDTAFTGVISGQSSWDTRQMFF.

The chain has TRDV2 and TRDJ1, with 9 bases lining up with TRDD3. The V gene end was trimmed by 3 bases and the J gene end by 0 bases; junction bases not matched to a gene: 16. From germline, CDR1 is GEAIGNYY and CDR2 EKD. The CDR3 is 19 residues long. In DNA, the CDR3 is TGTGCCTGTGACCCTGTCACGGGGACTGGGGGACAGTACACCGATAAACTCATCTTT. Translation: CACDPVTGTGGQYTDKLIF.

J is TRDJ1 and V is TRDV2; 7 nucleotides match TRDD3. The CDR3 runs to 20 residues. V trimming: 0 bases; J trimming: 1 base; junction bases outside the gene matches: 19. The V gene's germline CDR1 is GEAIGNYY and CDR2 EKD. CDR3 sequence: CACDTVRLGGTYPGTDKLIF. The CDR3 region has the DNA TGTGCCTGTGACACCGTTCGTCTGGGGGGTACGTACCCGGGCACCGATAAACTCATCTTT.

The chain is built from TRDV2 and TRDJ3; D perhaps matches TRDD3 (6 bases). TCRdb is silent on the J gene; assignment here came from matching the DNA to germline. The germline CDR1 and CDR2 sequences are GEAIGNYY and EKD. The V end was cut by 0 bases, the J end by 2 bases, with 10 bases between. The CDR3 loop spans 17 amino acids. The CDR3 loop is CACDTLLGPWDTRQMFF. The CDR3 nucleotides read TGTGCCTGTGACACCCTACTGGGTCCCTGGGACACCCGACAGATGTTTTTC.

The chain joins TRDV2 to TRDJ1; 11 nucleotides align to TRDD3. Trimming cost V 3 bases and J 3 bases; bases outside gene matches: 5. The CDR3 covers 15 residues. Per the germline V gene, CDR1 is GEAIGNYY and CDR2 is EKD. In DNA form, the CDR3 reads TGTGCCTGTGACCTACTGGGGGATAGAGCCGATAAACTCATCTTT. Its translation is CACDLLGDRADKLIF.

This clone was observed a few times. J is TRDJ1 and V is TRDV2; 11 nucleotides match TRDD3. With V trimmed by 1 base and J by 4 bases, 10 bases remained unmatched. This CDR3 region has 17 residues. CDR1 GEAIGNYY and CDR2 EKD come from the germline V gene. The CDR3 protein is CACDTLVLGDIGDKLIF. CDR3 nucleotide sequence: TGTGCCTGTGACACTCTAGTACTGGGGGATATTGGCGATAAACTCATCTTT.

The chain is built from TRDV2 and TRDJ1; possible D gene TRDD3, 6 bases. In germline, CDR1 is GEAIGNYY, CDR2 EKD. This CDR3 has 14 amino acids. Trimming pared 4 bases from V and 2 bases from J, leaving 13 bases between. DNA of the CDR3: TGTGCCTGTGAAACTATGGGGGGTACCGATAAACTCATCTTT. Translating it yields CACETMGGTDKLIF.

This clone has a handful of counts. This chain connects TRDV2 to TRDJ1; the match to TRDD3 covers 7 bases. The CDR3 is 18 amino acids. Germline CDR1 reads GEAIGNYY; CDR2 reads EKD. Unmatched junction bases numbered 13, after V lost 1 base and J lost 0 bases. The CDR3 reads CACDTITGDSTYTDKLIF. The CDR3 bases are TGTGCCTGTGACACAATTACTGGGGATTCAACGTACACCGATAAACTCATCTTT.

This clone was observed a handful of times. The same CDR3 is also encoded by other DNA sequences in this sample. The rearrangement joins TRDV2 to TRDJ3; 13 nucleotides match TRDD3. Trimming at V came to 4 bases and at J to 0 bases, leaving 2 bases not matched to a gene. The CDR3 totals 18 residues. Germline assignment: CDR1 GEAIGNYY and CDR2 EKD. The CDR3, as DNA: TGTGCCTGTGATACTGGGGGATACGACTCCTGGGACACCCGACAGATGTTTTTC. Its protein product is CACDTGGYDSWDTRQMFF.

The V gene is TRDV2, the J gene TRDJ1, with D tentatively TRDD3 (6 bases). TCRdb is silent on the J gene; assignment here came from matching the DNA to germline. With 1 base removed from V and 0 bases from J, the gap between germline ends came to 20 bases. CDR3 length: 18 amino acids. CDR1 is GEAIGNYY and CDR2 is EKD in the germline V gene. CDR3 nucleotide sequence: TGTGCCTGTGACACGCTGGCGGGGGGGAAACCCGACACCGATAAACTCATCTTT. It codes for CACDTLAGGKPDTDKLIF.

The chain uses TRDV2 and TRDJ1; TRDD3 agrees at 8 bases. CDR1 and CDR2 from the germline V gene are GEAIGNYY and EKD. The ends lost 4 bases at V and 1 base at J; junction bases unmatched: 7. CDR3 length: 15 residues. The CDR3 is CACDILGVLTDKLIF. DNA of the CDR3: TGTGCCTGTGATATACTGGGGGTCCTCACCGATAAACTCATCTTT.